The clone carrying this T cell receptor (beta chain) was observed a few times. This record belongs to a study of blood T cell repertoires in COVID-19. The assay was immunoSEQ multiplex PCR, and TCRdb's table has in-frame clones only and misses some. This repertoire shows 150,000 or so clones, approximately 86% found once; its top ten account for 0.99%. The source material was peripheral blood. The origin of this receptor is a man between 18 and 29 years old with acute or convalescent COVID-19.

CDR3 protein: CASSGGTGRYGYTF. The CDR3 region has the DNA TGTGCCAGCAGTGGGGGGACAGGGAGGTATGGCTACACCTTC. The V call is TRBV2, the J call TRBJ1-2, with TRBD1 identical over 9 bases. Germline V gives CDR1 SNHLY, CDR2 FYNNEI. CDR3 size: 14 residues. V was clipped by 4 bases and J by 5 bases; unmatched bases: 5.